These T cell receptor beta chains were read from a single sample in a study of blood T cells in healthy people across ages. TCRdb ran MiXCR on the 5' RACE reads and lists one entry per CDR3 protein. The sample consists of 580,000 or so distinct CDR3 sequences, 40% to 55% of them appearing once. The sample consisted of blood. Source of these receptors: a man older than 75 in good health. CDR3s include the opening cysteine and the closing phenylalanine or tryptophan. The D gene is left open where the match is weak. The listing skips clone size in some rows; elsewhere it reads once, few, many or a size class.

size: few; V: TRBV29-1; D: TRBD1; J: TRBJ2-5; CDR3: CSVEPAGGRQETQYF; DNA: TGCAGCGTTGAACCCGCAGGGGGCCGTCAAGAGACCCAGTACTTC
size: .; V: TRBV27; D: .; J: TRBJ1-2; CDR3: CASSLSTGIGYGYTF; DNA: TGTGCCAGCAGTTTATCGACGGGAATAGGCTATGGCTACACCTTC
size: few; V: TRBV3-1; D: .; J: TRBJ2-7; CDR3: CASGTGFYEQYF; DNA: TGTGCCAGCGGAACAGGGTTCTACGAGCAGTACTTC
size: many; V: TRBV6-5; D: TRBD1; J: TRBJ2-7; CDR3: CASSFRPGQGYEQYF; DNA: TGTGCCAGCAGTTTTAGACCGGGACAGGGTTACGAGCAGTACTTC
size: .; V: TRBV20-1; D: TRBD1; J: TRBJ2-7; CDR3: CSATSPRTGSYEQYF; DNA: TGCAGTGCTACGTCGCCTAGGACAGGGTCCTACGAGCAGTACTTC
size: many; V: TRBV7-9; D: TRBD1; J: TRBJ2-1; CDR3: CASSLGDRYNEQFF; DNA: TGTGCCAGCAGCTTAGGGGACAGATACAATGAGCAGTTCTTC
size: few; V: TRBV7-2; D: TRBD1; J: TRBJ2-3; CDR3: CASSHRLRDRNTDTQYF; DNA: TGTGCCAGCAGCCACCGCCTCCGGGACAGGAACACAGATACGCAGTATTTT
size: .; V: TRBV7-9; D: .; J: TRBJ2-3; CDR3: CASSPTGAQGLGDTQYF; DNA: TGTGCCAGCAGCCCCACGGGGGCCCAAGGGCTGGGAGATACGCAGTATTTT
size: .; V: TRBV12-3/TRBV12-4; D: TRBD2; J: TRBJ2-5; CDR3: CAGSFGASGVGETQYF; DNA: TGTGCCGGCAGTTTTGGGGCTAGCGGGGTTGGAGAGACCCAGTACTTC
size: once; V: TRBV6-5; D: .; J: TRBJ2-7; CDR3: CATMGPMSYEQYF; DNA: TGTGCCACAATGGGACCTATGTCCTACGAGCAGTACTTC
size: .; V: TRBV6-5; D: .; J: TRBJ2-7; CDR3: CASSPAGTNEQYF; DNA: TGTGCCAGCAGTCCCGCAGGGACAAACGAGCAGTACTTC
size: .; V: TRBV28; D: .; J: TRBJ2-5; CDR3: CASSSSGYQETQYF; DNA: TGTGCCAGCAGTTCATCTGGGTACCAAGAGACCCAGTACTTC
size: .; V: TRBV29-1; D: .; J: TRBJ2-7; CDR3: CTGRQNNEQYF; DNA: TGCACCGGGCGGCAGAACAATGAGCAGTACTTC
size: once; V: TRBV12-3/TRBV12-4; D: .; J: TRBJ1-5; CDR3: CASRPDGNNQPQHF; DNA: TGTGCCAGCAGGCCGGACGGGAACAATCAGCCCCAGCATTTT
size: .; V: TRBV7-9; D: .; J: TRBJ2-3; CDR3: CASSSIEGRKEYF; DNA: TGTGCCAGCAGCTCAATTGAAGGCCGGAAAGAGTATTTT
size: .; V: TRBV30; D: .; J: TRBJ2-3; CDR3: CAWSLRETQYF; DNA: TGTGCCTGGAGTCTTAGGGAAACGCAGTATTTT
size: .; V: TRBV20-1; D: TRBD2; J: TRBJ2-5; CDR3: CSANGLAGGVLETQYF; DNA: TGCAGTGCCAACGGTCTAGCGGGAGGAGTCTTGGAGACCCAGTACTTC
size: .; V: TRBV7-2; D: .; J: TRBJ1-2; CDR3: CASNRDEGYTF; DNA: TGTGCCAGCAACCGGGACGAGGGCTACACCTTC
size: .; V: TRBV7-2; D: TRBD2; J: TRBJ2-4; CDR3: CASSLGSGSAAKNIQYF; DNA: TGTGCCAGCAGCTTAGGGAGCGGGAGCGCGGCCAAAAACATTCAGTACTTC
size: few; V: TRBV10-3; D: TRBD1; J: TRBJ2-3; CDR3: CAISPDRDSTDTQYF; DNA: TGTGCCATCAGCCCCGACAGGGATAGCACAGATACGCAGTATTTT
size: few; V: TRBV6-5; D: TRBD1; J: TRBJ1-4; CDR3: CASRGGQDNEKLFF; DNA: TGTGCCAGCAGAGGAGGACAGGATAATGAAAAACTGTTTTTT
size: .; V: TRBV18; D: .; J: TRBJ2-5; CDR3: CASSDDRQETQYF; DNA: TGTGCCAGCTCGGACGACAGACAAGAGACCCAGTACTTC
size: .; V: TRBV7-8; D: .; J: TRBJ2-7; CDR3: CASSLAGTFLYEQYF; DNA: TGTGCCAGCAGCTTAGCCGGCACCTTCCTCTACGAGCAGTACTTC
size: .; V: TRBV6-5; D: .; J: TRBJ2-7; CDR3: CASGGTIYEQYF; DNA: TGTGCCAGCGGCGGGACAATCTACGAGCAGTACTTC
size: few; V: TRBV4-3; D: .; J: TRBJ1-2; CDR3: CASSQIQSNYGYTF; DNA: TGCGCCAGCAGCCAAATACAGTCTAACTATGGCTACACCTTC
size: few; V: TRBV7-2; D: .; J: TRBJ2-3; CDR3: CASSRRDGHTDTQYF; DNA: TGTGCCAGCAGCCGCCGGGACGGCCACACAGATACGCAGTATTTT
size: .; V: TRBV5-1; D: TRBD1; J: TRBJ2-5; CDR3: CASSLAGQGVETQYF; DNA: TGCGCCAGCAGCTTGGCAGGACAGGGGGTTGAGACCCAGTACTTC
size: .; V: TRBV13; D: .; J: TRBJ2-3; CDR3: CASSSTRGDTQYF; DNA: TGTGCCAGCAGCTCGACCCGGGGAGATACGCAGTATTTT
size: .; V: TRBV7-3; D: TRBD2; J: TRBJ2-1; CDR3: CASSLGGGLYNEQFF; DNA: TGTGCCAGCAGCTTAGGCGGGGGTCTCTACAATGAGCAGTTCTTC
size: .; V: TRBV3-1; D: .; J: TRBJ2-7; CDR3: CASSQVAGPSYEQYF; DNA: TGTGCCAGCAGCCAAGTGGCGGGACCGTCCTACGAGCAGTACTTC
size: few; V: TRBV20-1; D: .; J: TRBJ2-1; CDR3: CSANPINEQFF; DNA: TGCAGTGCTAACCCAATCAATGAGCAGTTCTTC
size: .; V: TRBV7-2; D: TRBD2; J: TRBJ2-1; CDR3: CASSSRTSEYNEQFF; DNA: TGTGCCAGCAGCTCGAGGACTAGCGAGTACAATGAGCAGTTCTTC
size: .; V: TRBV28; D: .; J: TRBJ1-4; CDR3: CASSFTYEKLFF; DNA: TGTGCCAGCAGTTTCACGTATGAAAAACTGTTTTTT
size: .; V: TRBV2; D: TRBD1; J: TRBJ2-7; CDR3: CARGQGPTYEQYF; DNA: TGTGCCAGGGGACAGGGGCCCACCTACGAGCAGTACTTC
size: .; V: TRBV7-9; D: TRBD2; J: TRBJ2-1; CDR3: CASSLGLAAKETQFF; DNA: TGTGCCAGCAGCTTAGGACTAGCGGCGAAAGAGACCCAGTTCTTC
size: .; V: TRBV7-9; D: .; J: TRBJ2-5; CDR3: CASNLQQETQYF; DNA: TGTGCCAGCAACTTGCAACAAGAGACCCAGTACTTC
size: many; V: TRBV6-5; D: TRBD1; J: TRBJ1-1; CDR3: CASSYGAGGTEAFF; DNA: TGTGCCAGCAGTTACGGGGCAGGGGGGACTGAAGCTTTCTTT
size: .; V: TRBV9; D: TRBD1; J: TRBJ2-7; CDR3: CASSVVGQGYNEQYF; DNA: TGTGCCAGCAGCGTAGTGGGACAGGGGTACAATGAGCAGTACTTC
size: few; V: TRBV20-1; D: .; J: TRBJ2-1; CDR3: CSAPRTLGHNEQFF; DNA: TGCAGTGCTCCCCGGACTCTAGGACACAATGAGCAGTTCTTC
size: .; V: TRBV7-9; D: .; J: TRBJ2-7; CDR3: CASSSGHQAYEQYF; DNA: TGTGCCAGCAGCTCGGGACATCAGGCCTACGAGCAGTACTTC
size: .; V: TRBV7-2; D: .; J: TRBJ2-1; CDR3: CASSFRALTGTTYNEQFF; DNA: TGTGCCAGCAGCTTCCGCGCCCTCACCGGGACGACCTACAATGAGCAGTTCTTC
size: .; V: TRBV29-1; D: TRBD2; J: TRBJ2-1; CDR3: CSVDGRGGNEQFF; DNA: TGCAGCGTTGATGGGAGGGGAGGGAATGAGCAGTTCTTC
size: .; V: TRBV27; D: TRBD1; J: TRBJ2-7; CDR3: CASRWGQLNSEQYF; DNA: TGTGCCAGCAGATGGGGACAGCTTAACTCCGAGCAGTACTTC
size: .; V: TRBV7-6; D: .; J: TRBJ2-1; CDR3: CASSLGVTTYSEQFF; DNA: TGTGCCAGCAGCTTAGGGGTCACTACTTACAGTGAGCAGTTCTTC
size: .; V: TRBV6-6; D: .; J: TRBJ2-5; CDR3: CASSRAGADEQYF; DNA: TGTGCCAGCAGCCGCGCCGGGGCCGATGAGCAGTACTTC
size: .; V: TRBV20-1; D: TRBD2; J: TRBJ2-7; CDR3: CSAFSGTSGRRYEQYF; DNA: TGCAGTGCTTTCTCCGGGACTAGCGGGAGACGCTACGAGCAGTACTTC
size: .; V: TRBV4-3; D: .; J: TRBJ2-3; CDR3: CASSRSPSLGADTQYF; DNA: TGCGCCAGCAGCCGCTCACCCTCACTTGGCGCAGATACGCAGTATTTT
size: .; V: TRBV9; D: .; J: TRBJ2-1; CDR3: CVSSVSHGTHSYNEQFF; DNA: TGTGTCAGCAGCGTATCCCACGGGACCCACTCCTACAATGAGCAGTTCTTC
size: .; V: TRBV6-5; D: .; J: TRBJ1-2; CDR3: CASSYGPGTSQDYTF; DNA: TGTGCCAGCAGTTACGGCCCCGGGACAAGTCAAGATTACACCTTC
size: few; V: TRBV11-1; D: .; J: TRBJ1-2; CDR3: CASSIRETGSYGYTF; DNA: TGTGCCAGCAGCATCCGGGAAACAGGGAGTTATGGCTACACCTTC
size: .; V: TRBV29-1; D: .; J: TRBJ2-7; CDR3: CSVDLAFAGHEQYF; DNA: TGCAGCGTTGATTTGGCCTTCGCGGGCCATGAGCAGTACTTC